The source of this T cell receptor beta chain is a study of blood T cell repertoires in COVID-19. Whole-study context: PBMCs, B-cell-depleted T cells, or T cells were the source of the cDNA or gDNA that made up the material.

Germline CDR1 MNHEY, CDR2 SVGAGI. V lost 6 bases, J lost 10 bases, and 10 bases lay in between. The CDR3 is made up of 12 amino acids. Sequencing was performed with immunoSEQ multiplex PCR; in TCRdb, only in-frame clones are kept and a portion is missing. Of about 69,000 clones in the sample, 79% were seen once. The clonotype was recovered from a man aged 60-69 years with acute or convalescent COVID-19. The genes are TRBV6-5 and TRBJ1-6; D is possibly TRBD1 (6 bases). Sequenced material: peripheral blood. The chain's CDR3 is CASRTGRSPLHF. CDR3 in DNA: TGTGCCAGCAGAACAGGGCGGTCACCCCTCCACTTT.